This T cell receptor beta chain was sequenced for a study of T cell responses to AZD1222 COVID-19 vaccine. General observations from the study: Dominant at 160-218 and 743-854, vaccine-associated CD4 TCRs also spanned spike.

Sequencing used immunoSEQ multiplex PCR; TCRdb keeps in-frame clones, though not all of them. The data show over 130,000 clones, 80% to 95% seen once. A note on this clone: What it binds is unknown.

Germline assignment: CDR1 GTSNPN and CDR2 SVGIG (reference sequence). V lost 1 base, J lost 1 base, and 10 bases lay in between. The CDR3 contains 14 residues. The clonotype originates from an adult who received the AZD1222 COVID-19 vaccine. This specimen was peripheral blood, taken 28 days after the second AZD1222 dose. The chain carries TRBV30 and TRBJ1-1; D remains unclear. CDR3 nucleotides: TGTGCCTGGAGTGCCCAGACTGGGAACACTGAAGCTTTCTTT. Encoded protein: CAWSAQTGNTEAFF. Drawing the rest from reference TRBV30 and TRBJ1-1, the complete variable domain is SQTIHQWPATLVQPVGSPLSLECTVEGTSNPNLYWYRQAAGRGLQLLFYSVGIGQISSEVPQNLSASRPQDRQFILSSKKLLLSDSGFYLCAWSAQTGNTEAFFGQGTRLTVV.